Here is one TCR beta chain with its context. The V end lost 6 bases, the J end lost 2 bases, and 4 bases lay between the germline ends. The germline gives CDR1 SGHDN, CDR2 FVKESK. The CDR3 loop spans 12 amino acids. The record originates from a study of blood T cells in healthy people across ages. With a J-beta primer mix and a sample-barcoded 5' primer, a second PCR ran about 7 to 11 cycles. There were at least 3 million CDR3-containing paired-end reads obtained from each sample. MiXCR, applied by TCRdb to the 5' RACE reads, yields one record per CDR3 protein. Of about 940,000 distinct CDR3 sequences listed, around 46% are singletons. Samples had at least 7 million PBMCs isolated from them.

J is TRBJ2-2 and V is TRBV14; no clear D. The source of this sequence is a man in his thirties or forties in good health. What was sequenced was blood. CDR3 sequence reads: CASRSNTGELFF. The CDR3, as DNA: TGTGCCAGCAGATCTAACACCGGGGAGCTGTTTTTT. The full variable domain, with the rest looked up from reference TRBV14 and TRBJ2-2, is EAGVTQFPSHSVIEKGQTVTLRCDPISGHDNLYWYRRVMGKEIKFLLHFVKESKQDESGMPNNRFLAERTGGTYSTLKVQPAELEDSGVYFCASRSNTGELFFGEGSRLTVL.